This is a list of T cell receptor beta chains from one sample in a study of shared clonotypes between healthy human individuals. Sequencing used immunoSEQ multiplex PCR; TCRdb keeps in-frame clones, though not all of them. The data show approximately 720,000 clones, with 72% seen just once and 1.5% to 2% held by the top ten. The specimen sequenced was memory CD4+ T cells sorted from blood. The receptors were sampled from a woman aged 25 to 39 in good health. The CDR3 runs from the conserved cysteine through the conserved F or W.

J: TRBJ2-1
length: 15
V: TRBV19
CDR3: CASSWGGTTYNEQFF

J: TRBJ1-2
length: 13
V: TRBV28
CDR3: CASSRRGGYGYTF

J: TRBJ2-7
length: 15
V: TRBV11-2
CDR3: CASLIGGGHSYEQYF

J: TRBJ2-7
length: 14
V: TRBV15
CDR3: CATSRGAGNYEQYF

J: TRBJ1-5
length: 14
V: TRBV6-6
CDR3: CASSLTGGSRPQHF

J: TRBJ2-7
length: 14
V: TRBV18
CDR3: CASSPETQGNEQYF

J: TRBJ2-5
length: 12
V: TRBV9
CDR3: CASSAGSQTQYF

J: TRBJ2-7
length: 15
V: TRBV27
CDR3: CASSSLRAGYYEQYF

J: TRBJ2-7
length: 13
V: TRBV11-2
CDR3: CASRNIGPHEQYF

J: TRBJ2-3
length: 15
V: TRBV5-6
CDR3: CASSSEGPSTDTQYF

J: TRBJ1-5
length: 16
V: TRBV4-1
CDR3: CASSQRFTAGDQPQHF

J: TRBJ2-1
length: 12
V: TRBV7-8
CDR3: CASSWTYNEQFF

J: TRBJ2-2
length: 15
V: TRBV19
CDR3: CASSFLAGNTGELFF

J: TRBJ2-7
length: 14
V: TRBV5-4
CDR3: CASSLGGTAYEQYF

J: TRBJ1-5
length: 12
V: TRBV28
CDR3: CASSFGPQPQHF

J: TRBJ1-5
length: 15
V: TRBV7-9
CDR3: CASSYGQGSNQPQHF

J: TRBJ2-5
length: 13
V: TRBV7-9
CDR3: CASSRSGSETQYF

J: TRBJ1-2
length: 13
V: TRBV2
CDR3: CASSLDAAVGYTF

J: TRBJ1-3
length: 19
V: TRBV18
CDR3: CASSPLTKPQWFSGNTIYF

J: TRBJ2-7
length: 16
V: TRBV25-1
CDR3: CASSVSTSGSPYEQYF

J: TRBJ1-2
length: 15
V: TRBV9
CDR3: CASSVELSAFGGYTF

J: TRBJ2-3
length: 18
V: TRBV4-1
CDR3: CASSQGLRTSLSTDTQYF